The 21 T cell receptor beta chains in this list originate from one sample, sequenced in a study of regulatory T cells in long-lasting Graves disease. The TCR beta library used iRepertoire HTBI primers with Arm-PCR amplification of CDR3. Each CDR3 protein gets one entry after TCRdb re-called the multiplex PCR reads with MiXCR. The sample holds fewer than 650,000 distinct CDR3 sequences, around 17% seen once. Time point reported: newly diagnosed GD, antithyroid drugs for less than 3 months. The TCR library used RNA extracted from PBMCs. The sample was also reused in another study, on T cells in Graves' hyperthyroidism and ophthalmopathy.

The sample consisted of peripheral blood mononuclear cells (PBMCs), taken at new diagnosis, from a patient treated with antithyroid drugs. Receptors were obtained from a woman aged 25 to 39 with Graves disease.

This clonotype was detected many times. The J gene is TRBJ2-3, the V gene TRBV11-2, with D uncertain. This CDR3 has 12 residues. Germline CDR1 reads SGHAT; CDR2 reads FQNNGV. Between the trimmed V and J ends, which lost 6 bases and 8 bases, there was a span of 12 bases. The CDR3 sequence: CASRALESTQYF. The DNA for the CDR3 is TGTGCCAGCAGGGCGCTCGAAAGTACGCAGTATTTT.

This clonotype was observed many times. The chain uses TRBV2 and TRBJ2-1, with unresolved D. The ends were cut back, 8 bases at V and 0 bases at J, with 8 bases in the middle. CDR1 and CDR2 from the germline V gene are SNHLY and FYNNEI. The CDR3 sequence is 13 residues long. Here the CDR3 DNA reads TGTGCCAGCGGAAAGAACTCCTACAATGAGCAGTTCTTC. Translation gives CASGKNSYNEQFF.

This clonotype came up many times. V gene TRBV7-9 combines with J gene TRBJ2-1; D not certain. V lost 1 base to trimming and J lost 5 bases, with 9 bases between them. Germline assignment: CDR1 SEHNR and CDR2 FQNEAQ (reference sequence). This CDR3 has 14 residues. DNA of the CDR3: TGTGCCAGCAGCTTAGGTCTCTTCCACAATGAGCAGTTCTTC. Its translation is CASSLGLFHNEQFF.

The sample holds many counts of this clonotype. The J gene is TRBJ2-1, the V gene TRBV5-1; 9 nucleotides line up with TRBD2. The CDR3 sequence is 15 residues long. The V and J ends lost 1 base and 7 bases, in that order; junction bases with no gene match: 6. Germline CDR1 is SGHRS and CDR2 is YFSETQ. CDR3 bases: TGCGCCAGCAGCTTGAGGTTGAGCGGGGGGAATGAGCAGTTCTTC. Translated: CASSLRLSGGNEQFF.

This clonotype showed up many times. The V and J genes are TRBV6-5 and TRBJ2-7; 8 bases align to TRBD2. J lost 5 bases, V lost 0 bases, and 6 bases had no gene match. The CDR3 has 15 residues. Germline CDR1 is MNHEY and CDR2 is SVGAGI. The CDR3 sequence is CASSYSILLADEQYF. CDR3 nucleotide sequence: TGTGCCAGCAGTTACTCGATCTTACTAGCGGACGAGCAGTACTTC.

Many counts were recorded for this clonotype. The J gene is TRBJ2-3, the V gene TRBV27; the D gene is possibly TRBD2 (6 bases). V was shortened by 2 bases and J by 2 bases, with 17 bases between the two germline ends. The length of the CDR3 is 17 residues. Germline CDR1 reads MNHEY; CDR2 reads SMNVEV (reference sequence). The CDR3, as DNA: TGTGCCAGCAGTTTAGTATATCAGCGGGTGGTCACAGATACGCAGTATTTT. This encodes CASSLVYQRVVTDTQYF.

This clonotype was counted at least ten times. The gene calls are TRBV28 and TRBJ2-3; D remains ambiguous. CDR1 and CDR2 from the germline V gene are MDHEN and SYDVKM. The germline V and J ends were trimmed by 5 bases and 1 base, with 16 bases remaining between them. The CDR3 contains 16 residues. The CDR3 protein is CASSPALEFGTDTQYF. The DNA of the CDR3 is TGTGCCAGCAGTCCCGCTCTAGAGTTCGGCACAGATACGCAGTATTTT.

Notes on this clonotype: This may be a read error: a much more frequent sequence differs by one nucleotide. The V and J genes are TRBV6-2 or TRBV6-3 and TRBJ1-1; D ambiguous. Trimming cost V 2 bases and J 5 bases, with 9 bases left between them. The CDR3 has 13 residues. CDR1 is MNHEY and CDR2 is SVGEGT in the germline V gene. The CDR3 nucleotides read TGTGCCAGCAGTTACAGAAAGCGGACTGAAGCTTTCTTT. This translates into CASSYRKRTEAFF.

The sample holds a few counts of this clonotype. This sequence joins TRBV20-1 and TRBJ1-4; maybe TRBD1 (5 bases). In germline, CDR1 is DFQATT, CDR2 SNEGSKA (reference sequence). Between the trimmed V and J ends, which lost 1 base and 7 bases, there was a span of 13 bases. The CDR3 spans 14 residues. The CDR3 region has the DNA TGCAGTGCTAGAGTGGGGGGGATGGGTGAAAAACTGTTTTTT. This gives the protein CSARVGGMGEKLFF.

The gene calls are TRBV19 and TRBJ1-5; D possibly corresponds to TRBD1 (5 bases). V lost 5 bases and J lost 7, with 18 bases in between. There are 15 residues in the CDR3. Looked up from germline, CDR1 is LNHDA and CDR2 is SQIVND (reference sequence). The CDR3 spells CASSPSDGAGQPQHF. CDR3 in DNA: TGTGCCAGTAGTCCCTCTGACGGGGCGGGCCAGCCCCAGCATTTT.

This clonotype has at least ten counts. The chain uses TRBV28 and TRBJ2-7; D remains ambiguous. The CDR3 spans 14 residues. The ends were cut back, 4 bases at V and 3 bases at J, with 13 bases in the middle. CDR1 and CDR2 from the germline V gene are MDHEN and SYDVKM. The CDR3 DNA follows: TGTGCCAGCAGTTCAGGAGACCGAAACTACGAGCAGTACTTC. Its translation: CASSSGDRNYEQYF. The complete variable domain, with remaining parts taken from reference TRBV28 and TRBJ2-7, reads DVKVTQSSRYLVKRTGEKVFLECVQDMDHENMFWYRQDPGLGLRLIYFSYDVKMKEKGDIPEGYSVSREKKERFSLILESASTNQTSMYLCASSSGDRNYEQYFGPGTRLTVT.

For this clonotype: In this CDR3 the conserved last residue, phenylalanine or tryptophan, is missing, so a read error is likely. Here the CDR3 reads CASRATGNGAAVNQPQHL. Here the CDR3 DNA reads TGTGCCAGTAGGGCGACAGGGAATGGCGCCGCCGTTAATCAGCCCCAGCATCTT. V is TRBV19 and J is TRBJ1-5; 7 positions agree with TRBD1. CDR1 LNHDA and CDR2 SQIVND come from the germline V gene (reference sequence). V was clipped by 6 bases and J by 4 bases; unmatched bases: 18. The CDR3 runs to 18 residues.

A word on this clonotype: This may arise from a read error, as a much more abundant clone is one base away. The chain joins TRBV20-1 to TRBJ1-1, with a tentative D call TRBD1 (5 bases). The CDR3 is 13 residues long. The germline gives CDR1 DFQATT, CDR2 SNEGSKA (reference sequence). Between the trimmed V and J ends, which lost 6 bases and 3 bases, there was a span of 14 bases. For the CDR3, the DNA is TGCAGTGCGTCTGGGGGGACGGACACTGAAGCTTTCTTT. It encodes CSASGGTDTEAFF.

The genes are TRBV2 and TRBJ1-3; TRBD1 might be the D (6 bases). The length of the CDR3 is 15 residues. With 6 bases removed from V and 0 bases from J, the gap between germline ends came to 12 bases. Looked up from germline, CDR1 is SNHLY and CDR2 is FYNNEI. CDR3 in amino acids: CASSNAGDSGNTIYF. The CDR3 nucleotides read TGTGCCAGCAGCAACGCAGGGGACTCTGGAAACACCATATATTTT. Drawing the rest from reference TRBV2 and TRBJ1-3, the complete variable domain is EPEVTQTPSHQVTQMGQEVILRCVPISNHLYFYWYRQILGQKVEFLVSFYNNEISEKSEIFDDQFSVERPDGSNFTLKIRSTKLEDSAMYFCASSNAGDSGNTIYFGEGSWLTVV.

This clonotype was seen at least ten times. The genes are TRBV7-2 and TRBJ2-5; 7 bases are shared with TRBD1. The CDR3 covers 14 residues. Germline CDR1 and CDR2: SGHTA and FQGNSA. Trimming at V came to 5 bases and at J to 3 bases, leaving 6 bases not matched to a gene. The CDR3 nucleotides read TGTGCCAGCAGCCCAGACAGGGCCAAAGAGACCCAGTACTTC. Amino acid sequence: CASSPDRAKETQYF.

This clonotype was seen a few times. The gene calls are TRBV12-3 or TRBV12-4 and TRBJ2-1, with a possible D match to TRBD2 (5 bases). V lost 7 bases, J lost 0 bases, and 10 bases lay in between. The CDR3 covers 14 residues. CDR3 amino acids: CASTPTSSYNEQFF. CDR3 bases: TGTGCCAGCACCCCCACTAGCTCCTACAATGAGCAGTTCTTC.

As concerns this clonotype: A much larger clone differs from this one at a single base, so this may be a read error. The missing conserved phenylalanine or tryptophan at the end of this CDR3 makes a read error likely. V gene TRBV7-2 combines with J gene TRBJ2-1; 9 bases are a match to TRBD2. With V trimmed by 2 bases and J by 9 bases, 2 bases remained unmatched. This CDR3 contains 13 residues. The V gene's germline CDR1 is SGHTA and CDR2 FQGNSA. Here the CDR3 reads CASSLSGLAEQFL. The CDR3 DNA reads TGTGCCAGCAGCTTATCGGGACTAGCTGAGCAGTTCTTA.

This clonotype was seen ten or more times. This chain links TRBV6-2 or TRBV6-3 with TRBJ2-1, with TRBD1 matching over 7 bases. Germline assignment: CDR1 MNHEY and CDR2 SVGEGT. The CDR3 covers 15 residues. After removal of 0 bases from V and 15 bases from J, the junction contained 14 bases not matched to a gene. CDR3 protein: CASSYSSRDRSFWFF. The CDR3 DNA follows: TGTGCCAGCAGTTACTCTTCCCGGGACAGATCTTTCTGGTTCTTC.

Many counts were recorded for this clonotype. J is TRBJ2-1 and V is TRBV7-3, with a weak D call TRBD2 (6 bases). This CDR3 is built from 14 residues. V was cut by 1 base and J by 2 bases, with 6 bases left in between. Germline lookup yields CDR1 SGHTA and CDR2 FQGTGA. DNA of the CDR3: TGTGCCAGCAGCTTAAGCGGGGCCTACAATGAGCAGTTCTTC. Protein sequence: CASSLSGAYNEQFF.

This clonotype was recorded a few times. The chain links TRBV5-4 to TRBJ1-1; D may be TRBD1 (6 bases). The CDR3 runs to 15 residues. Germline V CDR1 and CDR2: SGHNT, YYREEE (reference sequence). The V end was cut by 0 bases, the J end by 4 bases, with 13 bases between. CDR3 sequence: CASSLAGGSITEAFF. CDR3 in DNA: TGTGCCAGCAGCTTGGCCGGGGGCTCTATCACTGAAGCTTTCTTT.

Only a few counts were recorded for this clonotype. CDR3 loop: CASSSTGPLSGNTIYF. The DNA for the CDR3 is TGTGCCAGCAGCTCGACAGGTCCCCTCTCTGGAAACACCATATATTTT. The chain recombines TRBV27 with TRBJ1-3; perhaps TRBD1 as D (6 bases). The V end lost 6 bases, the J end lost 0 bases, and 15 bases lay between the germline ends. Germline loops: CDR1 MNHEY, CDR2 SMNVEV (reference sequence). The CDR3 has 16 amino acids.